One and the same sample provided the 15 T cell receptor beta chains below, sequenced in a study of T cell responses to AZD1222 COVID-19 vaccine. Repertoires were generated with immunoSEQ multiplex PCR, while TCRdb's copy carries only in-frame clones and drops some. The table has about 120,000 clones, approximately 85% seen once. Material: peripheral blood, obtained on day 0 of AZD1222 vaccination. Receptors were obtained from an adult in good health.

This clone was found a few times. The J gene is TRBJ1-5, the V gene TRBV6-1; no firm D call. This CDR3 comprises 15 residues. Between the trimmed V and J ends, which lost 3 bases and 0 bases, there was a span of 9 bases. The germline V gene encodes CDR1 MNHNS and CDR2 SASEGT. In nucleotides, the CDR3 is TGTGCCAGCAGTGATATGCGAAATAGCAATCAGCCCCAGCATTTT. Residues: CASSDMRNSNQPQHF.

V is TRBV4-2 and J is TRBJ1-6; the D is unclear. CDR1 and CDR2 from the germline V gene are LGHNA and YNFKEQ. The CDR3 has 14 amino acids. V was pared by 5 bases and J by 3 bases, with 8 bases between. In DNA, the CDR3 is TGTGCCAGCAGCGAGCGGGACTATAATTCACCCCTCCACTTT. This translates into CASSERDYNSPLHF.

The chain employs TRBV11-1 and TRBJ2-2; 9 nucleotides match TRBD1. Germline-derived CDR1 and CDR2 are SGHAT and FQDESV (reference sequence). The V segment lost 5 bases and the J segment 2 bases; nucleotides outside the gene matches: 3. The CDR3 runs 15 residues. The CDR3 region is CASSRQGGNTGELFF. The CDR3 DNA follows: TGTGCCAGCAGCCGACAGGGGGGTAACACCGGGGAGCTGTTTTTT.

This CDR3 is CASSLIRTGQAYEQYF. In DNA, the CDR3 is TGTGCCAGCAGCTTGATACGTACGGGACAGGCCTACGAGCAGTACTTC. V usage is TRBV11-2 and J usage is TRBJ2-7; 8 bases are a match to TRBD1. The CDR3 loop spans 16 amino acids. The germline gives CDR1 SGHAT, CDR2 FQNNGV. The V gene end was trimmed by 3 bases and the J gene end by 2 bases; junction bases not matched to a gene: 9.

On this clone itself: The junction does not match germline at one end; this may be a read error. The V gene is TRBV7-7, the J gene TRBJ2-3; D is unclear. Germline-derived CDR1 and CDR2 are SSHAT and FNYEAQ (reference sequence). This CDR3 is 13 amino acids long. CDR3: CASSPDFRDTQYF. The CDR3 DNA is TGTGCTAGCAGCCCCGATTTCAGAGATACGCAGTATTTT.

For the CDR3, the DNA is TGCGCCAGCAGCCAAAATCCGGGGCGATTGAACACTGAAGCTTTCTTT. Its translation is CASSQNPGRLNTEAFF. This chain uses TRBV5-1 with TRBJ1-1; TRBD1 might be the D (5 bases). Germline loops: CDR1 SGHRS, CDR2 YFSETQ. This CDR3 has 16 residues. V lost 4 bases to trimming and J lost 0 bases, with 16 bases between them.

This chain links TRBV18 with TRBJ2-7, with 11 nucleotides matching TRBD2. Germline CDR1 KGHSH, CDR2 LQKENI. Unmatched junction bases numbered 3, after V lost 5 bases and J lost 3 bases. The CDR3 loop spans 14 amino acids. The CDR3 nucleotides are TGTGCCAGCTCAAGTAGCGGGGGGGACTACGAGCAGTACTTC. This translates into CASSSSGGDYEQYF.

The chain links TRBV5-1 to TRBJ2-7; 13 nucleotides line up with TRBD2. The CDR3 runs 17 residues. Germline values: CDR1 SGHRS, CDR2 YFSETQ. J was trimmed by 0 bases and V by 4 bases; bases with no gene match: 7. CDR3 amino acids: CASSPGLAGATSYEQYF. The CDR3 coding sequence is TGCGCCAGCAGCCCTGGACTAGCGGGAGCAACCTCCTACGAGCAGTACTTC.

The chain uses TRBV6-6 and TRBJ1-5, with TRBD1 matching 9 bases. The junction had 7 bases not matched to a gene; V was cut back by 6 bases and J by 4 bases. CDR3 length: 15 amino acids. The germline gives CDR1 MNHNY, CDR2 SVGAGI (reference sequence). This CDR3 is CASSTGTGTNQPQHF. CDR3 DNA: TGTGCCAGCAGCACCGGGACAGGGACTAATCAGCCCCAGCATTTT.

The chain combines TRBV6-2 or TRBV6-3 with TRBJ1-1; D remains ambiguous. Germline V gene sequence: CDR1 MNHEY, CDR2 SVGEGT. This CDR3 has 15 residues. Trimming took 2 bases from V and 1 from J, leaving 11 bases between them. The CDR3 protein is CASSYGSVENTEAFF. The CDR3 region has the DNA TGTGCCAGCAGTTACGGTTCAGTCGAGAACACTGAAGCTTTCTTT.

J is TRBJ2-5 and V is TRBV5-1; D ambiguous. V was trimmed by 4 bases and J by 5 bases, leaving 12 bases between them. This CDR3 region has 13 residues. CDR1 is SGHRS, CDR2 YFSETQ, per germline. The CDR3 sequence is CASSPTLGETQYF. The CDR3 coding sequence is TGCGCCAGCAGCCCTACACTGGGGGAGACCCAGTACTTC.

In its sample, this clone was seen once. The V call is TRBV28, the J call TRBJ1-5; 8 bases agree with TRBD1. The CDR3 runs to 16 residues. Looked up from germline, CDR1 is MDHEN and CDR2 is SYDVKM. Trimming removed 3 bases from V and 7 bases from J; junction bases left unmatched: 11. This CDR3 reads CASSLADRVREQPQHF. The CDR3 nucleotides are TGTGCCAGCAGTTTGGCGGACAGGGTGAGAGAACAGCCCCAGCATTTT.

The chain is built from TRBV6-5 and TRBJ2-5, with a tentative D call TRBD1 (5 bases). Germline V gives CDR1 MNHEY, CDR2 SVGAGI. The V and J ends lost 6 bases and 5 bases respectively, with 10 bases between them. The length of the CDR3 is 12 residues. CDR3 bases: TGTGCCAGCAGGCAGGGTGTGGAGACCCAGTACTTC. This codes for CASRQGVETQYF.

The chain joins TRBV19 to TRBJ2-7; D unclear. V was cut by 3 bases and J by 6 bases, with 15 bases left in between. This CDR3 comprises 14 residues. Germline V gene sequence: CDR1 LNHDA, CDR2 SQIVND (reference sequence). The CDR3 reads CASSMSISRSEQYF. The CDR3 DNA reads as TGTGCCAGTAGTATGAGCATATCTCGATCCGAGCAGTACTTC.

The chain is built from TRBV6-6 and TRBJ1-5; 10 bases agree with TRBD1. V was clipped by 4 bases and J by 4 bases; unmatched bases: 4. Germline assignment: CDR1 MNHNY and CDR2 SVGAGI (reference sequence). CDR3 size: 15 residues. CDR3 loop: CASSFPGQGNQPQHF. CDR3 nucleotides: TGTGCCAGCAGTTTTCCGGGACAGGGGAATCAGCCCCAGCATTTT.